A selection of T cell receptor beta chains follows, all from one sample in a study of control samples from healthy donors and cancer patients. Sequencing was performed with immunoSEQ multiplex PCR; in TCRdb, only in-frame clones are kept and a portion is missing. The sample has 150,000 to 200,000 clones, around 87% seen once. Sequenced: blood. The origin of the receptors is a woman in her forties or fifties in good health. The CDR3 runs from the conserved cysteine through the conserved F or W. A D gene is named only where the DNA matches it firmly. Size values are once, few and many counts, or a class for expanded clones, and some rows have none.

TRBV29-1	TRBD1	-	TRBJ1-6	CSVLTGGVGPLHF	TGCAGCGTTCTTACAGGGGGCGTTGGACCCCTCCACTTT
TRBV15	-	once	TRBJ2-7	CATSRAGFSYEQYF	TGTGCCACCAGCAGGGCGGGATTCTCCTACGAGCAGTACTTC
TRBV9	TRBD1	-	TRBJ2-1	CASSDNRGAYNEQFF	TGTGCCAGCAGCGACAACAGGGGTGCCTACAATGAGCAGTTCTTC
TRBV11-2	-	-	TRBJ1-1	CASSFEGGITEAFF	TGTGCCAGCAGCTTTGAGGGGGGTATCACTGAAGCTTTCTTT
TRBV7-2	-	-	TRBJ1-1	CASSLVAGRGTEAFF	TGTGCCAGCAGCTTAGTGGCGGGTAGGGGTACTGAAGCTTTCTTT
TRBV11-2	TRBD1	-	TRBJ2-2	CASSFTGQGSGELFF	TGTGCCAGCAGCTTCACGGGACAGGGGTCCGGGGAGCTGTTTTTT
TRBV12-3/TRBV12-4	-	-	TRBJ1-2	CASRQDSYGYTF	TGTGCCAGCAGGCAAGACAGCTATGGCTACACCTTC
TRBV7-3	-	-	TRBJ2-3	CASSLQSSGTDTQYF	TGTGCCAGCAGCTTGCAGTCTAGCGGCACAGATACGCAGTATTTT
TRBV2	-	-	TRBJ2-3	CASSEATWSTDTQYF	TGTGCCAGCAGTGAAGCGACTTGGAGCACAGATACGCAGTATTTT
TRBV23-1	-	-	TRBJ2-4	CASSHLGEQGPIPSYF	TGCGCCAGCAGTCATCTGGGGGAACAGGGACCTATACCATCCTACTTC
TRBV9	-	-	TRBJ1-1	CASSVEIGRSAEAFF	TGTGCCAGCAGCGTAGAGATCGGAAGAAGTGCTGAAGCTTTCTTT
TRBV11-3	TRBD2	-	TRBJ2-1	CASSLELASGRVEQFF	TGTGCCAGCAGCTTAGAGTTGGCTAGCGGGAGGGTTGAGCAGTTCTTC
TRBV2	TRBD1	-	TRBJ2-5	CASSKTGEETQYF	TGTGCCAGCAGCAAGACAGGGGAAGAGACCCAGTACTTC
TRBV3-1/TRBV3-2	-	-	TRBJ2-7	CASSQVWDIAYEQYF	TGTGCCAGCAGCCAAGTATGGGACATAGCCTACGAGCAGTACTTC
TRBV12-5	-	-	TRBJ2-7	CASGRDSQYEQYF	TGTGCTAGTGGCCGGGACTCTCAATACGAGCAGTACTTC
TRBV3-1/TRBV3-2	-	-	TRBJ1-1	CASSQSPGPAFF	TGTGCCAGCAGCCAAAGCCCGGGACCCGCTTTCTTT
TRBV28	-	-	TRBJ2-1	CASSGIYNEQFF	TGTGCCAGCAGTGGTATCTACAATGAGCAGTTCTTC
TRBV13	-	-	TRBJ2-3	CASSLGTQGTDTQYF	TGTGCCAGCAGCTTAGGGACTCAGGGAACAGATACGCAGTATTTT
TRBV19	TRBD2	-	TRBJ2-1	CASGDGGTSGKVRHEQFF	TGTGCCAGTGGGGACGGCGGGACTAGCGGGAAAGTCCGACATGAGCAGTTCTTC
TRBV9	-	-	TRBJ1-3	CASSVDVAGNTIYF	TGTGCCAGCAGCGTAGACGTCGCTGGAAACACCATATATTTT
TRBV11-2	-	-	TRBJ2-7	CASSLDRLNEQYF	TGTGCCAGCAGCTTAGATCGTTTAAACGAGCAGTACTTC
TRBV6-6	TRBD1	-	TRBJ1-5	CASTQQLGQGDQPQHF	TGTGCCAGCACCCAACAGTTAGGACAGGGAGATCAGCCCCAGCATTTT
TRBV27	TRBD1	-	TRBJ1-1	CASSLLGGTGSPEAFF	TGTGCCAGCAGTTTATTGGGCGGGACAGGTTCGCCTGAAGCTTTCTTT